This T cell receptor (beta chain) was captured in a study of T cell responses to AZD1222 COVID-19 vaccine. General observations from the study: Just 5 to 7 AZD1222 recipients were seropositive at baseline. Within unmutated variant regions lay the reported targets of nearly half of spike-specific TCRs. Vaccine-associated CD4 TCRs ranged over spike, dominating at 160-218 and 743-854. White British ancestry dominated among donors, who included more females, and clonal diversity was possibly underestimated.

The CDR3 runs 15 residues. With V trimmed by 1 base and J by 6 bases, 7 bases remained unmatched. Germline assignment: CDR1 MDHEN and CDR2 SYDVKM. TCRdb's copy holds only in-frame clones and misses some; the assay was immunoSEQ multiplex PCR. The table lists approximately 180,000 clones, around 89% of them singletons. This clone was counted once. The target antigen is unknown. The chain links TRBV28 to TRBJ2-5; 8 nucleotides line up with TRBD2. The clonotype was recovered from an adult in good health. Material: peripheral blood, obtained on day 0 of AZD1222 vaccination. The CDR3, as DNA: TGTGCCAGCAGTTTATTCCAGGGACTAGTCCAGACCCAGTACTTC. As protein: CASSLFQGLVQTQYF.